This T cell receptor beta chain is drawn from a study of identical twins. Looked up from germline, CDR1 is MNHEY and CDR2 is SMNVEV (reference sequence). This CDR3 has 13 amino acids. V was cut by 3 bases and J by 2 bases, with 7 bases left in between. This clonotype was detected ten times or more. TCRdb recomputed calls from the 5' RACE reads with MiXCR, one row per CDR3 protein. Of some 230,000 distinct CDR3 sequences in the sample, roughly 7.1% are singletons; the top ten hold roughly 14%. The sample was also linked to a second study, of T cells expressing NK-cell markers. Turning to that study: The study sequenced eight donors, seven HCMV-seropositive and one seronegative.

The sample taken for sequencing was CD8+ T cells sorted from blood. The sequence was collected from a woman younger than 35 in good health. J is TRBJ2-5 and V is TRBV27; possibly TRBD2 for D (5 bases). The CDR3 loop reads CASSLGAQETQYF. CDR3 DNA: TGTGCCAGCAGTTTGGGAGCGCAAGAGACCCAGTACTTC.